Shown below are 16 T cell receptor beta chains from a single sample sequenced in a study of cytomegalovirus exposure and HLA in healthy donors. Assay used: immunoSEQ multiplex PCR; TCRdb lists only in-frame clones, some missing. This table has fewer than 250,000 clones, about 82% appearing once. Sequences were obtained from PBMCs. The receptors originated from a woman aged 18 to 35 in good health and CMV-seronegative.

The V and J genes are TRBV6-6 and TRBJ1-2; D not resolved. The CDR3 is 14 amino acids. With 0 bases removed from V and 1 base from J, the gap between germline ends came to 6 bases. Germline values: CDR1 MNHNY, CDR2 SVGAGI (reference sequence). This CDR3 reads CASSYSEVNYGYTF. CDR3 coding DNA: TGTGCCAGCAGTTACTCAGAGGTTAACTATGGCTACACCTTC.

The CDR3 is CASRPGQGQFYNSPLHF. As DNA, the CDR3 is TGTGCCAGTAGGCCGGGACAGGGGCAATTCTATAATTCACCCCTCCACTTT. The chain carries TRBV19 and TRBJ1-6; TRBD1 matches at 10 bases. The CDR3 has 17 residues. Germline assignment: CDR1 LNHDA and CDR2 SQIVND (reference sequence). V was clipped by 6 bases and J by 3 bases; unmatched bases: 8. Full variable domain (outside the CDR3, taken from reference TRBV19 and TRBJ1-6): DGGITQSPKYLFRKEGQNVTLSCEQNLNHDAMYWYRQDPGQGLRLIYYSQIVNDFQKGDIAEGYSVSREKKESFPLTVTSAQKNPTAFYLCASRPGQGQFYNSPLHFGNGTRLTVT.

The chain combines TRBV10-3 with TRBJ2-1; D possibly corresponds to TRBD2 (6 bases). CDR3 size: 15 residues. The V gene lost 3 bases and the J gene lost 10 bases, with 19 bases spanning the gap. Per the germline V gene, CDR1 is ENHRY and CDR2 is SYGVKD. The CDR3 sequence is CAISDSAGTLAEQFF. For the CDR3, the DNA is TGTGCCATCAGTGATAGTGCCGGGACTCTCGCCGAGCAGTTCTTC.

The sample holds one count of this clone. The CDR3 region is CASGPRRRGVYNSPLHF. The CDR3 coding sequence is TGTGCTAGTGGTCCCCGACGCAGGGGGGTCTATAATTCACCCCTCCACTTT. V usage is TRBV12-5 and J usage is TRBJ1-6; 7 nucleotides align to TRBD1. Germline-derived CDR1 and CDR2 are LGHNT and FRNRAP. The CDR3 contains 17 residues. V was pared by 5 bases and J by 3 bases, with 10 bases of the junction left unmatched. Using reference TRBV12-5 and TRBJ1-6 for the parts outside the CDR3, the full variable domain is DARVTQTPRHKVTEMGQEVTMRCQPILGHNTVFWYRQTMMQGLELLAYFRNRAPLDDSGMPKDRFSAEMPDATLATLKIQPSEPRDSAVYFCASGPRRRGVYNSPLHFGNGTRLTVT.

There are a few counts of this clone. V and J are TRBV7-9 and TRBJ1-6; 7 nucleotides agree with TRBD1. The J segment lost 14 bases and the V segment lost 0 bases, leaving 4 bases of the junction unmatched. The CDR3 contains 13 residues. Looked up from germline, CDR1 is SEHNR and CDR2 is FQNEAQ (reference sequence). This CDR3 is CASSLATGRTLHF. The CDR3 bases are TGTGCCAGCAGCTTAGCGACAGGGCGTACCCTCCACTTT.

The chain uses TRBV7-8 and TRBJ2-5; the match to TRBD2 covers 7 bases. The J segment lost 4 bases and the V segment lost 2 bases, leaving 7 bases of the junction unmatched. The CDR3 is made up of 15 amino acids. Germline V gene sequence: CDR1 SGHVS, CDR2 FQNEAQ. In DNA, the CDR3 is TGTGCCAGCAGCTTACCTTGGGGGGGGTTAGAGACCCAGTACTTC. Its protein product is CASSLPWGGLETQYF. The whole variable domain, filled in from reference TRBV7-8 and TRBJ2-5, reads GAGVSQSPRYKVAKRGQDVALRCDPISGHVSLFWYQQALGQGPEFLTYFQNEAQLDKSGLPSDRFFAERPEGSVSTLKIQRTQQEDSAVYLCASSLPWGGLETQYFGPGTRLLVL.

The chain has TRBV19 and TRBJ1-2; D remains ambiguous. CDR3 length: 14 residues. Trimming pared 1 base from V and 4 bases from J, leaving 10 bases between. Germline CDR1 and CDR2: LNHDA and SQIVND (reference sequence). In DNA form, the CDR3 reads TGTGCCAGTAGTATAGGAACCGGTGCCTATGGCTACACCTTC. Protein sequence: CASSIGTGAYGYTF.

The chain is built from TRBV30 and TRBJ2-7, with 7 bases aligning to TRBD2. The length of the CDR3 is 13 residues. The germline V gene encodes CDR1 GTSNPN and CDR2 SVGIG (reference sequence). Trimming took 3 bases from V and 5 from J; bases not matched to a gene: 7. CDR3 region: CAWRPLAVHEQYF. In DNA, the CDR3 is TGTGCCTGGAGGCCGCTAGCGGTTCACGAGCAGTACTTC.

This CDR3 is CASSKDNNYGYTF. CDR3 bases: TGTGCCAGTAGTAAAGACAATAACTATGGCTACACCTTC. This chain uses TRBV19 with TRBJ1-2; D is uncertain. The CDR3 is 13 amino acids. The germline V gene encodes CDR1 LNHDA and CDR2 SQIVND (reference sequence). Trimming pared 4 bases from V and 1 base from J, leaving 7 bases between.

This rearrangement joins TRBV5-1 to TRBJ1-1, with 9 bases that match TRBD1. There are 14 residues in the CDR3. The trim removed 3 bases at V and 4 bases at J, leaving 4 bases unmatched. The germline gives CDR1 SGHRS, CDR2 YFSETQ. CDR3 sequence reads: CASSYRQGGTEAFF. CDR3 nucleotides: TGCGCCAGCAGCTACCGACAGGGGGGCACTGAAGCTTTCTTT.

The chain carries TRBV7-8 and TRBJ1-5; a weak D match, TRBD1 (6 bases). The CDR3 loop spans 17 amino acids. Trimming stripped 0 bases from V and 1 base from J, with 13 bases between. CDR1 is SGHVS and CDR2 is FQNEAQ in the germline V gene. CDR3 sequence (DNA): TGTGCCAGCAGCTTAGCGGTTCAGGGGATAAGCAATCAGCCCCAGCATTTT. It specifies CASSLAVQGISNQPQHF.

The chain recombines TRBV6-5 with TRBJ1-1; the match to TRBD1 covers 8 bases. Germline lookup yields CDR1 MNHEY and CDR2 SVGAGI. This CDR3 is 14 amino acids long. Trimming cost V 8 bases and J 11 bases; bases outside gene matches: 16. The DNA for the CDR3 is TGTGCCAGCGAGGCGGTGCAGGGGGCTAATCTGGCTTTCTTT. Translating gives CASEAVQGANLAFF.

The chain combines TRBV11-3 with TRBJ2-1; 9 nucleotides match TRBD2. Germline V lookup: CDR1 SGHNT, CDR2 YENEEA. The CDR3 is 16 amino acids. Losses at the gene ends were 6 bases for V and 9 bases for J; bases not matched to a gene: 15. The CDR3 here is CASSPGRVAGVSEQFF. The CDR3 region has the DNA TGTGCCAGCAGTCCCGGGCGGGTAGCGGGGGTGAGTGAGCAGTTCTTC.

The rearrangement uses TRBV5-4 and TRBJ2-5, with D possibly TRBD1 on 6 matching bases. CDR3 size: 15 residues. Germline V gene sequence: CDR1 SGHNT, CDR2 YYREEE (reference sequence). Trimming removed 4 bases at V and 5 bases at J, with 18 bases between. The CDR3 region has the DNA TGTGCCAGCAGCCTCCTGGGTCCAGGGGCGGAGACCCAGTACTTC. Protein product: CASSLLGPGAETQYF. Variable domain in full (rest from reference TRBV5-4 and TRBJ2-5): ETGVTQSPTHLIKTRGQQVTLRCSSQSGHNTVSWYQQALGQGPQFIFQYYREEENGRGNFPPRFSGLQFPNYSSELNVNALELDDSALYLCASSLLGPGAETQYFGPGTRLLVL.

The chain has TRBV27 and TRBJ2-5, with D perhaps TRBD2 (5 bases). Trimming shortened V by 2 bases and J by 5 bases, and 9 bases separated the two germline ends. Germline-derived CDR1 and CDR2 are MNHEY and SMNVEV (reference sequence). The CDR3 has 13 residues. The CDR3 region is CASSLGLLETQYF. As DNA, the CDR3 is TGTGCCAGCAGTTTAGGACTCTTGGAGACCCAGTACTTC.

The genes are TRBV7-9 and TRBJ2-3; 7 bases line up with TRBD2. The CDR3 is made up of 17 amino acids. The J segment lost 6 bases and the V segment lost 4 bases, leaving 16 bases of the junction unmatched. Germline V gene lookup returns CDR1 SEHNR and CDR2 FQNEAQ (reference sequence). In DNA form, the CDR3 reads TGTGCCAGCAGCTCAAGCGGGACTTTTGCAGGAGGCGATACGCAGTATTTT. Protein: CASSSSGTFAGGDTQYF.